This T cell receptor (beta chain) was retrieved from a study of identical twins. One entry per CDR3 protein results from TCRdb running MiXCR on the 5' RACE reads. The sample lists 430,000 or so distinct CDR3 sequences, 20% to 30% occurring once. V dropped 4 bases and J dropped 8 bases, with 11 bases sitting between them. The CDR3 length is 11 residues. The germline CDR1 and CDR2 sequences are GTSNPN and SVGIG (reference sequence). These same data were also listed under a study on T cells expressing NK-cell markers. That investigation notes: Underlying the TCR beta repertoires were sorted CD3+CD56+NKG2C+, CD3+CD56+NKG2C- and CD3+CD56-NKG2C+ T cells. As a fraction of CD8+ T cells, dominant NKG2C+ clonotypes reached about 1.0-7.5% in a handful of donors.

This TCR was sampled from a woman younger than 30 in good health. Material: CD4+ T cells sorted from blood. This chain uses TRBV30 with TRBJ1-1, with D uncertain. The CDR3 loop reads CAWIRSLEAFF. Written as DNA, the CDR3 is TGTGCCTGGATCCGGAGCCTCGAAGCTTTCTTT.